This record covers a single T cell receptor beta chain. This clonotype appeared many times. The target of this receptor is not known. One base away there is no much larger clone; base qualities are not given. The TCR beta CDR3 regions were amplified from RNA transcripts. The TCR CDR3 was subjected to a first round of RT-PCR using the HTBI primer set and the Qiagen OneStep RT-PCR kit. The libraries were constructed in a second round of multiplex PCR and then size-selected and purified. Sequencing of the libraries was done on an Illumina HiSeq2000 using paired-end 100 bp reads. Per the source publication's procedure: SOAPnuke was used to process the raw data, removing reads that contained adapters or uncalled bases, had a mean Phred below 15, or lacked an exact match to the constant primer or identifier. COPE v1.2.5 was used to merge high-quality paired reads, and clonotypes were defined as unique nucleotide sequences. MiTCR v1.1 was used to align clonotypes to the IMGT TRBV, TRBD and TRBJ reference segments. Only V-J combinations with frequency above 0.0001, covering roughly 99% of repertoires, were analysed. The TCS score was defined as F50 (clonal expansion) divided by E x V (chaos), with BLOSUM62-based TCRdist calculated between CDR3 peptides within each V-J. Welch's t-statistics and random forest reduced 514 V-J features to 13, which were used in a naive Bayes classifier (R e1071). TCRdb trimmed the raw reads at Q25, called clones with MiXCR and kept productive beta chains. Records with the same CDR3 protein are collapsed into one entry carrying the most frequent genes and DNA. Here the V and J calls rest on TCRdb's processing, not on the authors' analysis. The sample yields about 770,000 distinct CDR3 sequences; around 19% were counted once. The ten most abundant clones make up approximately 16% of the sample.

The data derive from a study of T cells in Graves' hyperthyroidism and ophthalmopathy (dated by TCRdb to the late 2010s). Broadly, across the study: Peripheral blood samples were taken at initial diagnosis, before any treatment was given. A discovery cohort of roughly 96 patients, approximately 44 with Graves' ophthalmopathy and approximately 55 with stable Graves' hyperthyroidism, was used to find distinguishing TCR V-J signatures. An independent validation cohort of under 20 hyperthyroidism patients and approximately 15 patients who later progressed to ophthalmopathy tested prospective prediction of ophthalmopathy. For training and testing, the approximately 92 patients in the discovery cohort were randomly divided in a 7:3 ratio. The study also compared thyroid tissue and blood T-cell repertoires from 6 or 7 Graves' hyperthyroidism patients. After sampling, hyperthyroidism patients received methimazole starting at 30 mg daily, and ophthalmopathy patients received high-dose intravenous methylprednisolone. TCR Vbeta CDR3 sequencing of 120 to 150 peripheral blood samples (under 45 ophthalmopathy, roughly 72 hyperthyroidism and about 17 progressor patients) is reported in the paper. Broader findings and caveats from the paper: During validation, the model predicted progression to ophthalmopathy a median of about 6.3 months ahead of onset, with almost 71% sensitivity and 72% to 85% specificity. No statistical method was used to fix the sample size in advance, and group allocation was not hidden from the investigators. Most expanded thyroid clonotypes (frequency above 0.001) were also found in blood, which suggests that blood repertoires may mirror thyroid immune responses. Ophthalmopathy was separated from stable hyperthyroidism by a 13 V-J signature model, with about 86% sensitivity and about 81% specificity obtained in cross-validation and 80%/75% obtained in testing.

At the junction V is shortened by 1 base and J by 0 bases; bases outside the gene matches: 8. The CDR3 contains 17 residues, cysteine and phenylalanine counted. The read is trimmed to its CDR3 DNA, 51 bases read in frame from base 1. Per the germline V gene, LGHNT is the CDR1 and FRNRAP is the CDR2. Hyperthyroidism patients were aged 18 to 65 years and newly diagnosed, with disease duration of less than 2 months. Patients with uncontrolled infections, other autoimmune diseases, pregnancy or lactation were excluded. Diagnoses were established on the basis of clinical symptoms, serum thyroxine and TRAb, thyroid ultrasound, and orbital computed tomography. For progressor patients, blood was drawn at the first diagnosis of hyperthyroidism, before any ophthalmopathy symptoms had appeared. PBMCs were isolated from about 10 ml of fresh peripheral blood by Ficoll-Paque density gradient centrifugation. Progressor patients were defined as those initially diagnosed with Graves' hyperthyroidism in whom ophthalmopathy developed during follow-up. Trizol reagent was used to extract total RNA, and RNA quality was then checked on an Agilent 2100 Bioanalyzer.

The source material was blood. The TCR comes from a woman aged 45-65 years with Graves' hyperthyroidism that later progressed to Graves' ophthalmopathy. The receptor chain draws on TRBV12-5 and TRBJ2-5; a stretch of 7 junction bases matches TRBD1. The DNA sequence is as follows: TGTGCTAGTGGTTTGGCCCCTCTACAGGGGAACCAAGAGACCCAGTACTTC. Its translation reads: CASGLAPLQGNQETQYF.